This T cell receptor beta chain was recovered during a study of shared clonotypes between healthy human individuals. Study conclusions and caveats: Roughly 4.6% of naive CD4 clonotypes were common to a handful of donors.

Germline loops: CDR1 SGHAT, CDR2 FQNNGV. V dropped 2 bases and J dropped 7; count of bases not matched to a gene: 8. The CDR3 runs 16 residues. Only in-frame clones appear in the TCRdb table, and some are missing; sequencing was by immunoSEQ multiplex PCR. The sample lists a few hundred thousand clones, 74% occurring once. As for this clone: Its antigen is not identified.

All the donors were Caucasian adults who lived in Nashville, Tennessee. The chain carries TRBV11-2 and TRBJ2-7; 13 nucleotides match TRBD2. The source is a man aged 30 to 45 in good health. The sequenced material came from memory CD4+ T cells sorted from blood. Subset noted: CD45RA-negative fraction. The DNA of the CDR3 is TGTGCCAGCAGCTTATTCCGAGGACTAGCGGGAGTTGAGCAGTACTTC. The encoded protein is CASSLFRGLAGVEQYF. Based on the CDR3 plus reference TRBV11-2 and TRBJ2-7, the full variable domain is EAGVAQSPRYKIIEKRQSVAFWCNPISGHATLYWYQQILGQGPKLLIQFQNNGVVDDSQLPKDRFSAERLKGVDSTLKIQPAKLEDSAVYLCASSLFRGLAGVEQYFGPGTRLTVT.